This T cell receptor beta chain stems from a study of blood T cell repertoires in COVID-19. During the 2 weeks before they entered the study, exposed participants had met someone with a PCR-confirmed or clinician-diagnosed COVID-19 case. The germline V and J ends were trimmed by 3 bases and 6 bases, with 9 bases remaining between them. Germline V CDR1 and CDR2: MNHEY, SMNVEV (reference sequence). The CDR3 spans 14 residues. Original methodology: Reference gene primers were amplified, and this amplification served to estimate nucleated cell counts. Libraries were prepared by immunoSEQ multiplex PCR; TCRdb keeps only in-frame clonotypes and omits some of them. The V and J calls and clone size were taken over from that table, and D and trimming were inferred from the DNA. This sample has around 160,000 clones; less than 90% occur once, and the top ten carry around 5.4%.

The sample comprised PBMCs or T cells enriched from blood (not recorded which). This clonotype originated in a woman aged 50 to 65 who had been exposed to COVID-19. The chain uses TRBV27 and TRBJ1-6; no firm D call. DNA of the CDR3: TGTGCCAGCAGTTTTTCAACGGGTAATTCACCCCTCCACTTT. Translated: CASSFSTGNSPLHF.